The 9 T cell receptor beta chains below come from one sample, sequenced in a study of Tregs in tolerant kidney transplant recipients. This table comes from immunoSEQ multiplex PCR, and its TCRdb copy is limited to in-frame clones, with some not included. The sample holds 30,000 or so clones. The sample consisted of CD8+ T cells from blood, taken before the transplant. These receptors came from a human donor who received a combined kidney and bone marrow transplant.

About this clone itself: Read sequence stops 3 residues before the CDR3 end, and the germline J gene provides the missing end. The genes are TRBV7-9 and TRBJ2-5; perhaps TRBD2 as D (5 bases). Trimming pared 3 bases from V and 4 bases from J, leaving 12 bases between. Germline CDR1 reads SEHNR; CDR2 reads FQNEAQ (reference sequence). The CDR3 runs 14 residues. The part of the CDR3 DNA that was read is TGTGCCAGCAGCTTCGGGCTAGCTGGAGAGACC. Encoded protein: CASSFGLAGET. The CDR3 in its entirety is CASSFGLAGETQYF.

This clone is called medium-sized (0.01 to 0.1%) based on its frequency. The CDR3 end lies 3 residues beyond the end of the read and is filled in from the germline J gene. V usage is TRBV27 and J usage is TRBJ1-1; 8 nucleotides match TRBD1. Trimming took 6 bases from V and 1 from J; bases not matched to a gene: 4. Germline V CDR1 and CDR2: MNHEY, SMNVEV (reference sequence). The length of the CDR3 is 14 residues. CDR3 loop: CASRAGGKNTEAFF. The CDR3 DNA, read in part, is TGTGCCAGCAGGGCAGGGGGCAAGAACACTGAA.

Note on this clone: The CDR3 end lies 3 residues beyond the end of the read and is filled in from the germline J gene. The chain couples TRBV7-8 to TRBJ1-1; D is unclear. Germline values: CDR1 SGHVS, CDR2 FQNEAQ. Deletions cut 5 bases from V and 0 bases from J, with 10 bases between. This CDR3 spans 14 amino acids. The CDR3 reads CASSPAQMNTEAFF. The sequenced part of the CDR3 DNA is TGTGCCAGCAGCCCCGCACAGATGAACACTGAA. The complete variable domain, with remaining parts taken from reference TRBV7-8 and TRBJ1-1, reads GAGVSQSPRYKVAKRGQDVALRCDPISGHVSLFWYQQALGQGPEFLTYFQNEAQLDKSGLPSDRFFAERPEGSVSTLKIQRTQQEDSAVYLCASSPAQMNTEAFFGQGTRLTVV.

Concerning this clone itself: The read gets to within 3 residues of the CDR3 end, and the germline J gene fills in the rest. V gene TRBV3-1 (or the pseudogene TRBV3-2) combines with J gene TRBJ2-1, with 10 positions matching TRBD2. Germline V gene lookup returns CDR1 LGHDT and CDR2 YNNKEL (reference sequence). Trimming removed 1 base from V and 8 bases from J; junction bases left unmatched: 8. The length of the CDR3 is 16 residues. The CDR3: CASSQVTSGIGDEQFF. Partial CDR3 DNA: TGTGCCAGCAGCCAAGTTACTAGCGGGATTGGCGATGAG.

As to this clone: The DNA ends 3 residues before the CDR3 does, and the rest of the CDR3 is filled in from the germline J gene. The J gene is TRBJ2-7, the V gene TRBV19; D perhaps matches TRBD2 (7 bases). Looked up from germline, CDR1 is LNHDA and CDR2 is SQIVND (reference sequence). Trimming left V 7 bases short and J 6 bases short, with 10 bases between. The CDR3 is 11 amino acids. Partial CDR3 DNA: TGTGCCAGTAAGGGAGGGGGCGAG. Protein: CASKGGGE. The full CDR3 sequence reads CASKGGGEQYF.

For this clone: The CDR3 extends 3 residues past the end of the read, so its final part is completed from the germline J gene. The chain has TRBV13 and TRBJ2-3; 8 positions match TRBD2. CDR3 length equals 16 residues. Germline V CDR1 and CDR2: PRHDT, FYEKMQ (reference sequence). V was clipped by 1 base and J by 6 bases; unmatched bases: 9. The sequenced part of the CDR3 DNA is TGTGCCAGCAGCTTAGTCGGTGCGGGAGGATATGATACG. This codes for CASSLVGAGGYDT. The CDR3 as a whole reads CASSLVGAGGYDTQYF.

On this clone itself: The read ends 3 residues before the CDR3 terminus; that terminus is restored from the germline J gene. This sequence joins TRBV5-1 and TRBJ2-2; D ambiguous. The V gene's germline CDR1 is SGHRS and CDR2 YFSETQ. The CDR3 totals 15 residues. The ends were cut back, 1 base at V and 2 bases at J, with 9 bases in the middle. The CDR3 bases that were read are TGCGCCAGCAGCTTGCCAGAACCTAACACCGGGGAG. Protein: CASSLPEPNTGE. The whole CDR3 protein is CASSLPEPNTGELFF.

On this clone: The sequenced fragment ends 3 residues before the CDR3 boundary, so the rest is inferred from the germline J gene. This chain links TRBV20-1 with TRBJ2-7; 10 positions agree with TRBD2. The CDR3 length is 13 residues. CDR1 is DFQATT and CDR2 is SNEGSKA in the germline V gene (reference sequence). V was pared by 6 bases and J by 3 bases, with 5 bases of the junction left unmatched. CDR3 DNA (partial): TGCAGTGCCGCCGGACTAGCGGACTACGAG. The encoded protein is CSAAGLADYE. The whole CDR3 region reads CSAAGLADYEQYF.

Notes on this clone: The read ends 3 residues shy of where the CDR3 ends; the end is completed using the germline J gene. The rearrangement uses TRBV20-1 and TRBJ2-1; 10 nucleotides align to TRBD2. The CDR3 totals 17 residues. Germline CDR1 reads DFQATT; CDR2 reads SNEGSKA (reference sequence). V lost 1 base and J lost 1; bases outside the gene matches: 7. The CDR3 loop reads CSARVPLAGESYNEQFF. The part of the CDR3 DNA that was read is TGCAGTGCTAGAGTCCCCCTAGCGGGAGAGTCCTACAATGAG.